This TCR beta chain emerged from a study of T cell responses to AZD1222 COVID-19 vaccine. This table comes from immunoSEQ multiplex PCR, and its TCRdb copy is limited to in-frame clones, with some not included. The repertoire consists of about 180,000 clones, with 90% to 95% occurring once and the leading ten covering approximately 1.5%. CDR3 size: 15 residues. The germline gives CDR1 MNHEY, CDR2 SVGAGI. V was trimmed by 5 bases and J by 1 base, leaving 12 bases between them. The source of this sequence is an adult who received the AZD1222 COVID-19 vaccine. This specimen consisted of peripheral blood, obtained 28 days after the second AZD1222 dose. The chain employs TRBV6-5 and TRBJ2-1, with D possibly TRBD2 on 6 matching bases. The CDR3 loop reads CASSRGTESYNEQFF. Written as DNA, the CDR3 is TGTGCCAGCAGTCGAGGGACTGAATCCTACAATGAGCAGTTCTTC.